This TCR beta chain was identified during a study of blood T cell repertoires in COVID-19. Across the whole study: T cells, B-cell-depleted T cells, or PBMCs provided the cDNA or gDNA that served as material.

The germline gives CDR1 LNHNV, CDR2 YYDKDF (reference sequence). V lost 0 bases and J 6 bases, leaving 15 bases between the germline ends. The CDR3 is made up of 16 amino acids. Using immunoSEQ multiplex PCR, the repertoire was profiled, and TCRdb retains in-frame clones only, with some absent. The sample has over 200,000 clones; 80% to 85% are singletons. The J gene is TRBJ1-5, the V gene TRBV15; a weak D match, TRBD1 (6 bases). Sequenced sample: peripheral blood. This clonotype was sampled from a man over 45 with active or convalescent COVID-19. The DNA for the CDR3 is TGTGCCACCAGCAGAGATCGGCCAGGGGTCACTCAGCCCCAGCATTTT. Protein product: CATSRDRPGVTQPQHF.